The T cell receptor (beta chain) under discussion was sequenced for a study of blood T cells in healthy people across ages. The trim removed 4 bases at V and 8 bases at J, leaving 13 bases unmatched. The germline gives CDR1 DFQATT, CDR2 SNEGSKA (reference sequence). The CDR3 consists of 15 residues. PCR was performed a second time for about 7 to 11 cycles using a sample-barcoded 5' primer and a J-beta primer mix. TCRdb passed the 5' RACE reads through MiXCR, listing each CDR3 protein once. This sample carries 1.5 million to 1.8 million distinct CDR3 sequences, 35% to 45% of them seen once, and the ten largest clones take more than 4%.

Sample: blood. The TCR was taken from a woman between 18 and 29 years old in good health. This chain links TRBV20-1 with TRBJ2-1; TRBD1 matches at 8 bases. The DNA for the CDR3 is TGCAGTGCTACAGGGGGCATCTCCGCCGTCGATGAGCAGTTCTTC. It encodes CSATGGISAVDEQFF.